A selection of T cell receptor beta chains follows, all from one sample in a study of Ad26.COV2.S vaccination and SARS-CoV-2 variants. Only in-frame clones appear in the TCRdb table, and some are missing; sequencing was by immunoSEQ multiplex PCR. There are some 410,000 clones in the sample; around 93% occur only once, and about 1.6% lies in the top ten. The sequences come from peripheral blood, collected in a trial of Ad26.COV2.S vaccine versus placebo. Receptor source: a person between 18 and 65 years old who received the Ad26.COV2.S COVID-19 vaccine or a placebo. CDR3s include the opening cysteine and the closing phenylalanine or tryptophan. A D gene is named only where the DNA matches it firmly. Expanded clones get a size class; other rows say once, few or many, or leave the size out.

v_call,clone_size,j_call,d_call,cdr3_aa,cdr3_nt
TRBV4-1,once,TRBJ2-7,.,CASSQGFRDLAVHEQYF,TGCGCCAGCAGCCAGGGATTCCGGGACTTAGCGGTCCACGAGCAGTACTTC
TRBV5-6,.,TRBJ2-7,.,CASSLAAYEQYF,TGTGCCAGCAGCTTGGCAGCCTACGAGCAGTACTTC
TRBV7-2,.,TRBJ1-5,.,CASSLDDGYNQPQHF,TGTGCCAGCAGCTTAGACGACGGATACAATCAGCCCCAGCATTTT
TRBV4-3,.,TRBJ1-1,TRBD1,CASSQFSTGHGEAFF,TGCGCCAGCAGCCAATTTTCGACAGGGCATGGTGAAGCTTTCTTT
TRBV3-1/TRBV3-2,.,TRBJ2-7,.,CASSQDIGAEDSYEQYF,TGTGCCAGCAGCCAAGATATCGGGGCAGAAGACTCCTACGAGCAGTACTTC
TRBV3-1/TRBV3-2,.,TRBJ2-3,.,CASSQGAGRTDTQYF,TGTGCCAGCAGCCAAGGAGCAGGTCGCACAGATACGCAGTATTTT
TRBV9,.,TRBJ1-2,.,CASSPSPGDGYTF,TGTGCCAGCAGCCCCTCCCCAGGGGATGGCTACACCTTC
TRBV29-1,.,TRBJ2-7,.,CSVVSQSSYEQYF,TGCAGCGTTGTCTCACAGTCCTCCTACGAGCAGTACTTC
TRBV9,.,TRBJ2-5,TRBD2,CASSVGASGGETQYF,TGTGCCAGCAGCGTAGGCGCTAGCGGGGGGGAGACCCAGTACTTC
TRBV7-9,.,TRBJ1-1,TRBD1,CASSQGAAEAFF,TGTGCCAGCAGCCAGGGGGCGGCTGAAGCTTTCTTT
TRBV13,.,TRBJ1-1,.,CASSLLGPSNTEAFF,TGTGCCAGCAGCTTACTCGGACCAAGCAACACTGAAGCTTTCTTT
TRBV30,.,TRBJ2-1,.,CAWSDREPQFF,TGTGCCTGGAGTGACAGGGAACCGCAGTTCTTC
TRBV29-1,.,TRBJ2-2,.,CSVLGGANTGELFF,TGCAGCGTCCTTGGGGGGGCTAACACCGGGGAGCTGTTTTTT
TRBV7-2,.,TRBJ1-2,TRBD1,CASRSSATGNGYTF,TGTGCCAGCAGGTCGAGTGCGACAGGGAATGGCTACACCTTC
TRBV2,once,TRBJ1-5,TRBD1,CASSGQGGNQPQHF,TGTGCCAGCAGTGGTCAGGGGGGGAATCAGCCCCAGCATTTT
TRBV27,.,TRBJ2-7,TRBD2,CASSPRLAPYEQYF,TGTGCCAGCAGTCCCCGACTAGCGCCCTACGAGCAGTACTTC
TRBV5-4,.,TRBJ2-1,TRBD2,CASSSGLEANEQFF,TGTGCCAGCAGCTCGGGACTAGAGGCCAATGAGCAGTTCTTC
TRBV12-3/TRBV12-4,.,TRBJ2-3,.,CASSFRDTQYF,TGTGCCAGCAGTTTCCGGGATACGCAGTATTTT
TRBV7-6,.,TRBJ2-5,.,CASSLYVKPVETQYF,TGTGCCAGCAGCTTATACGTTAAACCAGTCGAGACCCAGTACTTC
TRBV5-4,.,TRBJ1-6,TRBD1,CASSVTGSNSPLHF,TGTGCCAGCAGCGTGACAGGGTCTAATTCACCCCTCCACTTT
TRBV4-3,.,TRBJ1-2,.,CASSIGLLQASYGYTF,TGCGCCAGCAGCATCGGGTTATTGCAGGCCTCCTATGGCTACACCTTC
TRBV6-5,.,TRBJ1-6,.,CASSRAIRPNSPLHF,TGTGCCAGCAGCAGGGCGATCAGGCCTAATTCACCCCTCCACTTT
TRBV5-1,.,TRBJ1-1,.,CASSLGWVPQNTEAFF,TGCGCCAGCAGCTTGGGGTGGGTACCCCAGAACACTGAAGCTTTCTTT
TRBV7-9,.,TRBJ1-2,.,CASSLKPGVANYGYTF,TGTGCCAGCAGCTTAAAACCCGGGGTAGCTAACTATGGCTACACCTTC
TRBV9,.,TRBJ2-6,TRBD1,CASSLNRDRGLGANVLTF,TGTGCCAGCAGCTTAAACCGGGACAGGGGGCTTGGGGCCAACGTCCTGACTTTC
TRBV5-1,.,TRBJ2-3,.,CASSGGFGTLGDTQYF,TGCGCCAGCAGCGGGGGGTTCGGGACACTCGGGGATACGCAGTATTTT
TRBV18,.,TRBJ1-5,.,CASSMTPYSNQPQHF,TGTGCCAGCTCAATGACCCCTTATAGCAATCAGCCCCAGCATTTT
TRBV11-2,.,TRBJ1-1,.,CASSSRGGAMAFF,TGTGCCAGCAGCTCCCGGGGAGGGGCGATGGCTTTCTTT
TRBV7-2,.,TRBJ2-7,.,CASSLRDTHYEQYF,TGTGCCAGCAGCTTACGGGACACCCACTACGAGCAGTACTTC
TRBV6-1,.,TRBJ1-4,.,CASSEVGVGNEKLFF,TGTGCCAGCAGTGAAGTTGGAGTCGGTAATGAAAAACTGTTTTTT
TRBV23-1,.,TRBJ2-3,.,CASSQSLRDTSTDTQYF,TGCGCCAGCAGTCAATCACTTCGTGATACTAGCACAGATACGCAGTATTTT
TRBV5-4,.,TRBJ1-1,.,CASSFLKLGTEAFF,TGTGCCAGCAGCTTTCTGAAGCTGGGGACTGAAGCTTTCTTT
TRBV5-4,.,TRBJ1-2,.,CASSSSRQDLLYGYTF,TGTGCCAGCAGCTCATCCCGGCAGGACCTCCTCTATGGCTACACCTTC
TRBV18,.,TRBJ2-1,.,CASSPGTSGHEQFF,TGTGCCAGCTCACCCGGTACCTCGGGCCATGAGCAGTTCTTC
TRBV25-1,.,TRBJ2-2,TRBD2,CASSDTQLAGNTGELFF,TGTGCCAGCAGTGACACCCAACTAGCGGGAAACACCGGGGAGCTGTTTTTT
TRBV12-3/TRBV12-4,.,TRBJ2-1,.,CASHNTGGPEQFF,TGTGCCAGCCACAATACGGGGGGCCCTGAGCAGTTCTTC
TRBV6-1,.,TRBJ1-1,.,CASSELMVEAFF,TGTGCCAGCAGTGAACTCATGGTTGAAGCTTTCTTT
TRBV28,.,TRBJ2-5,.,CASRPDSVYQETQYF,TGTGCCAGCAGGCCTGACAGCGTCTACCAAGAGACCCAGTACTTC
TRBV30,.,TRBJ1-2,.,CASAGRGYGYTF,TGTGCCTCAGCAGGGCGCGGTTATGGCTACACCTTC
TRBV19,.,TRBJ2-1,.,CASGVQNYNEQFF,TGTGCCAGTGGTGTACAGAACTACAATGAGCAGTTCTTC
TRBV18,.,TRBJ2-1,TRBD1,CASSPGQGNSNEQFF,TGTGCCAGCTCACCAGGACAGGGTAATAGCAATGAGCAGTTCTTC
TRBV28,once,TRBJ1-2,.,CASSSYPGEGAGYTF,TGTGCCAGCAGTTCCTACCCCGGAGAAGGAGCTGGCTACACCTTC
TRBV5-6,.,TRBJ2-7,.,CASSKPGTEYEQYF,TGTGCCAGCAGCAAACCCGGGACTGAATACGAGCAGTACTTC
TRBV7-9,.,TRBJ2-7,.,CASTSFLRDYEQYF,TGTGCCAGCACCTCATTCCTCAGGGACTACGAGCAGTACTTC
TRBV21-1,.,TRBJ2-3,.,CASSPQARGADTQYF,TGTGCCAGCAGCCCACAAGCCAGGGGGGCAGATACGCAGTATTTT
TRBV4-1,.,TRBJ2-1,TRBD2,CASSQGLLAGGEQVF,TGCGCCAGCAGCCAAGGACTGTTAGCGGGGGGCGAGCAGGTCTTC
TRBV11-2,once,TRBJ1-2,.,CASSLDLRDVINGYTF,TGTGCCAGCAGCTTAGATTTGCGGGACGTCATCAATGGCTACACCTTC
TRBV6-2/TRBV6-3,.,TRBJ1-1,.,CASSYSIRNTEAFF,TGTGCCAGCAGTTACTCGATCCGTAACACTGAAGCTTTCTTT
TRBV11-3,once,TRBJ2-5,TRBD2,CASSLWWRGEETQYF,TGTGCCAGCAGCTTATGGTGGCGGGGGGAAGAGACCCAGTACTTC
TRBV13,.,TRBJ1-6,.,CASRRLPKGQGYNSPLHF,TGTGCCAGCAGAAGGCTCCCTAAGGGACAAGGATATAATTCACCCCTCCACTTT
TRBV7-9,.,TRBJ1-1,.,CASSTATGNTEAFF,TGTGCCAGCAGCACAGCGACAGGAAACACTGAAGCTTTCTTT